One T cell receptor (beta chain) is described in this entry. Its specificity is not known. TCR beta libraries were prepared from cDNA with unique molecular identifiers. There were 1 to 10 million T cells, and about half a million cDNA molecules came from them. A single record per CDR3 protein comes from TCRdb applying MiXCR to the PCR reads. Of about half a million distinct CDR3 sequences listed, roughly 34% are singletons. This specimen comes from a study of post-analysis software for immune sequencing data. Study-wide results and limits: Compared with controls, patients showed significantly lower normalized Chao1 diversity. Comparison of patients with controls showed roughly five TRBV segments more frequent in patients, TRBV5-6, TRBV5-1 and TRBV20-1 among them.

The length of the CDR3 is 13 residues. CDR1 is SNHLY, CDR2 FYNNEI, per germline. Trimming at V came to 7 bases and at J to 8 bases, leaving 8 bases not matched to a gene. The rearrangement joins TRBV2 to TRBJ2-1, with 7 bases fitting TRBD1. Sequencing used blood. This sequence originates from a girl under 18 with multiple sclerosis. The CDR3 sequence: CASNKGADYEQFF. The CDR3 DNA is TGTGCCAGCAACAAGGGGGCGGACTATGAGCAGTTCTTC.